These 12 T cell receptor beta chains were all obtained from the same sample, sequenced in a study of T cells in Graves' hyperthyroidism and ophthalmopathy (dated by TCRdb to about 2019). Libraries were built with multiplex PCR. TCRdb lists the instrument as Illumina HiSeq 2000. The TCR beta CDR3 regions were amplified from RNA transcripts. A first-round RT-PCR of the TCR CDR3 used the HTBI primer set with the Qiagen OneStep RT-PCR kit. Using fastp at Q25 and MiXCR, TCRdb reprocessed the public reads and kept productive beta chains. Entries that share a CDR3 protein sequence are merged under the most common genes and DNA. In all, the sample holds over 500,000 distinct CDR3 sequences, and around 50% of those were seen once. About two fifths of the sample goes to the ten largest clones. Sequenced: peripheral blood or thyroid tissue (not recorded which). These receptors were taken from an adult woman with Graves' disease, either hyperthyroidism or ophthalmopathy (not recorded which).

V and J are TRBV29-1 and TRBJ2-7; the match to TRBD2 covers 8 bases. The V segment lost 7 bases and the J segment 9 bases; nucleotides outside the gene matches: 20. Germline V gene sequence: CDR1 SQVTM, CDR2 ANQGSEA. CDR3 length: 15 residues. The CDR3 region is CSGRKGTSVSDTQYF. The CDR3 DNA sequence: TGCAGCGGGCGTAAGGGGACTAGTGTATCAGATACGCAGTACTTC.

The chain is built from TRBV7-9 and TRBJ1-2, with unresolved D. The CDR3 consists of 13 residues. Per germline, CDR1 SEHNR and CDR2 FQNEAQ (reference sequence). With 5 bases removed from V and 8 bases from J, the gap between germline ends came to 15 bases. CDR3 sequence (DNA): TGTGCCAGCAGCCAAGGTTCGGGTCGGGGCTACACCTTC. This translates into CASSQGSGRGYTF.

The chain couples TRBV7-9 to TRBJ2-2; 7 bases match TRBD1. Germline CDR1 is SEHNR and CDR2 is FQNEAQ (reference sequence). V lost 5 bases to trimming and J lost 11 bases; unmatched junction nucleotides: 8. The CDR3 is 13 amino acids. The CDR3, as DNA: TGTGCCAGCAGCGCAACCCGGGACAGAGAGCTGTTTTTT. Amino acid sequence: CASSATRDRELFF.

V usage is TRBV5-1 and J usage is TRBJ1-3; D perhaps matches TRBD1 (6 bases). Germline assignment: CDR1 SGHRS and CDR2 YFSETQ. CDR3 size: 15 residues. V was clipped by 3 bases and J by 0 bases, with 10 bases between them. Written as DNA, the CDR3 is TGCGCCAGCAGCTGGGGGGACAACTCTGGAAACACCATATATTTT. It translates to CASSWGDNSGNTIYF.

Of note for this clonotype: The junction does not match germline at one end; this may be a read error. V usage is TRBV6-5 and J usage is TRBJ2-7; D gene unclear. Germline values: CDR1 MNHEY, CDR2 SVGAGI. The CDR3 has 12 amino acids. The CDR3 protein is CASSYSSDERYF. CDR3 nucleotides: TGTGCCAGCAGTTACTCGAGTGACGAGCGGTACTTC.

This chain uses TRBV2 with TRBJ1-1; 8 nucleotides align to TRBD1. This CDR3 contains 12 residues. The germline CDR1 and CDR2 sequences are SNHLY and FYNNEI. V trimming: 8 bases; J trimming: 10 bases; junction bases outside the gene matches: 9. Here the CDR3 reads CASCPGGTGAFF. The CDR3 nucleotides read TGTGCCAGCTGCCCCGGCGGGACAGGAGCTTTCTTT.

The chain is built from TRBV2 and TRBJ1-6, with D uncertain. The CDR3 sequence is 17 residues long. Germline lookup yields CDR1 SNHLY and CDR2 FYNNEI. V shed 8 bases and J shed 7 bases, with 24 bases lying between them. As DNA, the CDR3 is TGTGCCAGCGGGGTACCGGATTTTTATATAACGAATTCACCCCTCCACTTT. Its translation: CASGVPDFYITNSPLHF.

V usage is TRBV10-3 and J usage is TRBJ1-2; 9 nucleotides align to TRBD1. Germline CDR1 is ENHRY and CDR2 is SYGVKD. J gave up 6 bases and V 2 bases, and 4 bases lay outside the gene matches. There are 14 residues in the CDR3. The CDR3 nucleotides read TGTGCCATCAGTGAGGGACAGGGGTTGGATGGCTACACCTTC. Protein: CAISEGQGLDGYTF.

On this clonotype: The junction does not match germline at one end; this may be a read error. This CDR3 is CASSRDTEAF. In DNA form, the CDR3 reads TGTGCCAGCTCCCGGGACACTGAAGCTTTC. The genes are TRBV11-2 and TRBJ2-6; the D gene is possibly TRBD1 (6 bases). The CDR3 extends over 10 amino acids. Germline CDR1 SGHAT, CDR2 FQNNGV. The full variable domain, its missing parts supplied by reference TRBV11-2 and TRBJ2-6, is EAGVAQSPRYKIIEKRQSVAFWCNPISGHATLYWYQQILGQGPKLLIQFQNNGVVDDSQLPKDRFSAERLKGVDSTLKIQPAKLEDSAVYLCASSRDTEAFGAGSRLTVL.

This chain connects TRBV14 to TRBJ1-2; 7 bases fit TRBD1. Germline lookup yields CDR1 SGHDN and CDR2 FVKESK. V trimming: 5 bases; J trimming: 3 bases; junction bases outside the gene matches: 12. The CDR3 has 16 amino acids. CDR3 sequence reads: CASSVHRGRGDYGYTF. The CDR3 DNA follows: TGTGCCAGCAGCGTTCACAGGGGAAGAGGGGACTATGGCTACACCTTC.

The rearrangement uses TRBV15 and TRBJ2-5, with a weak D call TRBD1 (5 bases). The CDR3 is 16 amino acids. V was cut by 3 bases and J by 4 bases, with 18 bases left in between. CDR1 is LNHNV, CDR2 YYDKDF, per germline (reference sequence). The CDR3 bases are TGTGCCACCAGCAGCTTAAGGGGCTGGGGCGGAGAGACCCAGTACTTC. It codes for CATSSLRGWGGETQYF.

This chain uses TRBV6-1 with TRBJ2-2; tentatively, D is TRBD1 or TRBD2 (5 bases each). CDR1 is MNHNS and CDR2 is SASEGT in the germline V gene. The CDR3 is made up of 15 amino acids. V was shortened by 10 bases and J by 5 bases, with 20 bases between the two germline ends. CDR3 sequence (DNA): TGTGCCATCTTTAGCAGTTTGAGGGGTACCGGGGAGCTGTTTTTT. Protein sequence: CAIFSSLRGTGELFF.